The 11 T cell receptor beta chains given below trace back to one sample, sequenced in a study of blood T cells in healthy people across ages. Primed by a sample-barcoded 5' primer and a J-beta primer mix, a second PCR proceeded for 7 to 11 cycles. In TCRdb, the 5' RACE reads were re-called with MiXCR into one record per CDR3 protein. This table has about 970,000 distinct CDR3 sequences, approximately 50% appearing once. The sequencing input was blood. All receptors come from a woman aged 60-70 years in good health.

V is TRBV4-1 and J is TRBJ2-3; 14 bases are shared with TRBD2. Unmatched junction bases numbered 10, after V lost 1 base and J lost 4 bases. The CDR3 runs 19 residues. Looked up from germline, CDR1 is MGHRA and CDR2 is YSYEKL. This CDR3 is CASSQGRLAGGRAADTQYF. The CDR3 DNA reads TGCGCCAGCAGCCAAGGACGACTAGCGGGAGGGAGAGCCGCAGATACGCAGTATTTT.

This rearrangement joins TRBV28 to TRBJ1-4; D may be TRBD1 (5 bases). The CDR3 covers 15 residues. The germline V gene has CDR1 MDHEN and CDR2 SYDVKM. Trimming pared 1 base from V and 7 bases from J, leaving 13 bases between. CDR3 sequence (DNA): TGTGCCAGCAGTTTATATTCGGGACTAGGTGAAAAACTGTTTTTT. It encodes CASSLYSGLGEKLFF. The whole variable domain, remainder taken from reference TRBV28 and TRBJ1-4, is DVKVTQSSRYLVKRTGEKVFLECVQDMDHENMFWYRQDPGLGLRLIYFSYDVKMKEKGDIPEGYSVSREKKERFSLILESASTNQTSMYLCASSLYSGLGEKLFFGSGTQLSVL.

J is TRBJ2-7 and V is TRBV7-8; a possible D gene is TRBD2 (5 bases). Germline CDR1 reads SGHVS; CDR2 reads FQNEAQ. CDR3 length equals 16 residues. The ends were cut back, 5 bases at V and 0 bases at J, with 17 bases in the middle. The CDR3 reads CASSLSGLGRSYEQYF. CDR3 sequence (DNA): TGTGCCAGCAGCCTATCTGGACTGGGCCGCTCCTACGAGCAGTACTTC.

The V and J genes are TRBV7-9 and TRBJ2-1, with unresolved D. Trimming removed 0 bases from V and 2 bases from J, with 5 bases in between. The CDR3 has 14 amino acids. The V gene's germline CDR1 is SEHNR and CDR2 FQNEAQ (reference sequence). The CDR3 spells CASSLAATYNEQFF. The CDR3 bases are TGTGCCAGCAGCTTAGCTGCAACCTACAATGAGCAGTTCTTC.

This clonotype was counted only a few times. The chain carries TRBV2 and TRBJ2-7; 12 bases agree with TRBD2. V lost 4 bases to trimming and J lost 4 bases; unmatched junction nucleotides: 2. This CDR3 has 14 residues. CDR1 and CDR2 (germline): SNHLY, FYNNEI. CDR3 in amino acids: CASSATSGGYEQYF. The CDR3 DNA reads as TGTGCCAGCAGTGCGACTAGCGGGGGTTACGAGCAGTACTTC.

J is TRBJ2-1 and V is TRBV3-1, with 16 bases matching TRBD2. This CDR3 has 19 residues. Germline assignment: CDR1 LGHDT and CDR2 YNNKEL (reference sequence). Unmatched junction bases numbered 10, after V lost 1 base and J lost 7 bases. The CDR3 DNA sequence: TGTGCCAGCAGCCAAGTGCGGGGACTAGCGGGAGGGGCAACAAATGAGCAGTTCTTC. Amino acids: CASSQVRGLAGGATNEQFF.

The CDR3 DNA sequence: TGCGCCAGCAGTACTAGCCGGAAGGGTGAGCAGTTCTTC. Its translation is CASSTSRKGEQFF. V usage is TRBV10-1 and J usage is TRBJ2-1, with D tentatively TRBD2 (6 bases). The CDR3 contains 13 residues. Germline CDR1 and CDR2: WNHNN and SYGVQD (reference sequence). Between the trimmed V and J ends, which lost 5 bases and 9 bases, there was a span of 14 bases.

The table lists this clonotype with a few counts. The J gene is TRBJ2-7, the V gene TRBV6-5; D is unresolved. The V end was cut by 6 bases, the J end by 0 bases, with 12 bases between. The CDR3 has 14 amino acids. The germline V gene encodes CDR1 MNHEY and CDR2 SVGAGI. The CDR3, as DNA: TGTGCCAGCAGGGATAGACTGATCTCCTACGAGCAGTACTTC. Protein product: CASRDRLISYEQYF.

V and J are TRBV6-5 and TRBJ2-7; 8 nucleotides match TRBD1. The CDR3 sequence is 14 residues long. Trimming cost V 2 bases and J 6 bases; bases outside gene matches: 6. From germline, CDR1 is MNHEY and CDR2 SVGAGI. CDR3 residues: CASSYSHGTGEQYF. The CDR3 nucleotides are TGTGCCAGCAGTTACAGCCACGGGACAGGCGAGCAGTACTTC.

Points on this clonotype: Germline is not matched at one junction end, which may reflect a read error. V usage is TRBV4-1 and J usage is TRBJ2-7, with a weak D call TRBD2 (8 bases). The CDR3 totals 20 residues. Germline CDR1 reads MGHRA; CDR2 reads YSYEKL. CDR3 protein: CAGSQRRQGLGVSSLYEQYF. CDR3 nucleotides: TGCGCCGGCAGCCAACGGCGACAGGGACTAGGAGTTTCGTCCCTCTACGAGCAGTACTTC.

The J gene is TRBJ2-1, the V gene TRBV4-3, with TRBD2 as a possible D gene (6 bases). Germline assignment: CDR1 LGHNA and CDR2 YSLEER. Trimming removed 7 bases from V and 0 bases from J, with 13 bases in between. The CDR3 is 15 residues long. CDR3 loop: CASTPGRSSYNEQFF. CDR3 DNA: TGCGCCAGCACCCCGGGGAGGAGCTCCTACAATGAGCAGTTCTTC.